Presented here are 29 T cell receptor beta chains from one specimen sequenced in a study of shared clonotypes between healthy human individuals. Assay used: immunoSEQ multiplex PCR; TCRdb lists only in-frame clones, some missing. The sample has about half a million clones, around 73% seen once. The sequencing input was PBMCs. Receptors originate from a woman aged 40 to 49 in good health. Some clones in this sample may be carry-over from other donors' samples.

The chain joins TRBV6-1 to TRBJ2-7; D perhaps matches TRBD1 (6 bases). The CDR3 sequence is 13 residues long. Trimming left V 6 bases short and J 3 bases short, with 12 bases between. CDR1 MNHNS and CDR2 SASEGT come from the germline V gene. CDR3 loop: CASSLDRLYEQYF. Here the CDR3 DNA reads TGTGCCAGCAGCCTGGACAGACTCTACGAGCAGTACTTC.

The V gene is TRBV10-3, the J gene TRBJ2-1; 9 bases are shared with TRBD2. This CDR3 has 15 residues. Germline-derived CDR1 and CDR2 are ENHRY and SYGVKD. With 3 bases clipped from V and 7 bases from J, the junction kept 7 bases outside the gene matches. DNA for the CDR3: TGTGCCATCAGTGACCCACTAGCGGGTAATAATGAGCAGTTCTTC. Translating it yields CAISDPLAGNNEQFF.

The rearrangement links TRBV11-2 to TRBJ1-4; D gene unclear. Germline CDR1 reads SGHAT; CDR2 reads FQNNGV. CDR3 length equals 15 residues. Trimming shortened V by 5 bases and J by 12 bases, and 22 bases separated the two germline ends. The CDR3 is CASSAPGRIVGQLFF. CDR3 coding DNA: TGTGCCAGCAGCGCTCCAGGACGGATCGTCGGTCAACTGTTTTTT.

The chain carries TRBV30 and TRBJ1-1, with a tentative D call TRBD1 (6 bases). V was pared by 1 base and J by 5 bases, with 11 bases between. Germline loops: CDR1 GTSNPN, CDR2 SVGIG (reference sequence). The CDR3 has 13 amino acids. CDR3 loop: CAWSAQGWTEAFF. CDR3 DNA: TGTGCCTGGAGTGCACAGGGCTGGACTGAAGCTTTCTTT.

The genes are TRBV18 and TRBJ2-5; 9 bases are a match to TRBD1. The J call is doubtful: the DNA matches TRBJ2-7 better. CDR3 length: 15 residues. Looked up from germline, CDR1 is KGHSH and CDR2 is LQKENI. CDR3 in DNA: TGTGCCAGCTCGGCCGGGACAGGGAGCCCCTACGAGCAGTACTTC. Translating it yields CASSAGTGSPYEQYF.

V gene TRBV5-1 combines with J gene TRBJ1-4; D perhaps matches TRBD1 (5 bases). Trimming took 2 bases from V and 2 from J, leaving 13 bases between them. Germline loops: CDR1 SGHRS, CDR2 YFSETQ. This CDR3 contains 16 residues. The chain's CDR3 is CASSLSTWGTNEKLFF. In nucleotides, the CDR3 is TGCGCCAGCAGCTTATCCACATGGGGCACTAATGAAAAACTGTTTTTT.

The chain uses TRBV7-2 and TRBJ2-1; D tentatively reads TRBD1 or TRBD2 (6 bases each). Germline CDR1 and CDR2: SGHTA and FQGNSA. The CDR3 contains 16 residues. V lost 2 bases and J 8 bases, leaving 19 bases between the germline ends. The CDR3 region has the DNA TGTGCCAGCAGCTTAAGGGGGTCGGGAGAAGGGTATGAGCAGTTCTTC. Translating gives CASSLRGSGEGYEQFF. The complete variable domain, with remaining parts taken from reference TRBV7-2 and TRBJ2-1, reads GAGVSQSPSNKVTEKGKDVELRCDPISGHTALYWYRQSLGQGLEFLIYFQGNSAPDKSGLPSDRFSAERTGGSVSTLTIQRTQQEDSAVYLCASSLRGSGEGYEQFFGPGTRLTVL.

This clone was seen just once. V and J are TRBV15 and TRBJ2-2; weak D call: TRBD2 (5 bases). The ends were cut back, 0 bases at V and 8 bases at J, with 10 bases in the middle. The CDR3 loop spans 14 amino acids. Germline CDR1 is LNHNV and CDR2 is YYDKDF (reference sequence). CDR3 protein: CATSRDSGIGELFF. CDR3 nucleotides: TGTGCCACCAGCAGAGATTCGGGAATAGGGGAGCTGTTTTTT.

The chain recombines TRBV6-1 with TRBJ1-4; no definite D call. This CDR3 contains 17 residues. Germline lookup yields CDR1 MNHNS and CDR2 SASEGT. The V gene lost 4 bases and the J gene lost 5 bases, with 20 bases spanning the gap. CDR3 nucleotide sequence: TGTGCCAGCAGTGCCGCTGTGGGGAGGCCCCCCAATGAAAAACTGTTTTTT. Its protein is CASSAAVGRPPNEKLFF.

Notes on this clone: The same CDR3 also results from other DNA sequences found in this sample. The rearrangement links TRBV28 to TRBJ2-3; D unresolved. CDR1 is MDHEN and CDR2 is SYDVKM in the germline V gene. Trimming stripped 8 bases from V and 0 bases from J, with 6 bases between. This CDR3 is built from 12 residues. Here the CDR3 reads CASSPSTDTQYF. CDR3 bases: TGTGCCAGCTCCCCTAGCACAGATACGCAGTATTTT. The whole variable domain, remainder taken from reference TRBV28 and TRBJ2-3, is DVKVTQSSRYLVKRTGEKVFLECVQDMDHENMFWYRQDPGLGLRLIYFSYDVKMKEKGDIPEGYSVSREKKERFSLILESASTNQTSMYLCASSPSTDTQYFGPGTRLTVL.

DNA of the CDR3: TGTGCCAGCAGCCCGGGGGGGCTTCAAGAGACCCAGTACTTC. The encoded protein is CASSPGGLQETQYF. The V call is TRBV5-4, the J call TRBJ2-5; 8 bases are a match to TRBD2. The V segment lost 4 bases and the J segment 2 bases; nucleotides outside the gene matches: 4. Per the germline V gene, CDR1 is SGHNT and CDR2 is YYREEE (reference sequence). The CDR3 has 14 residues.

The V call is TRBV29-1, the J call TRBJ1-2; D uncertain. Germline V gives CDR1 SQVTM, CDR2 ANQGSEA. Trimming pared 3 bases from V and 4 bases from J, leaving 15 bases between. The CDR3 extends over 14 amino acids. The CDR3 nucleotides read TGCAGCGTTGACCCGAAGGGCTTCCTCTATGGCTACACCTTC. As protein: CSVDPKGFLYGYTF. The variable domain in full, with the rest retrieved from reference TRBV29-1 and TRBJ1-2, is SAVISQKPSRDICQRGTSLTIQCQVDSQVTMMFWYRQQPGQSLTLIATANQGSEATYESGFVIDKFPISRPNLTFSTLTVSNMSPEDSSIYLCSVDPKGFLYGYTFGSGTRLTVV.

The chain couples TRBV5-6 to TRBJ2-2, with TRBD2 identical over 9 bases. Trimming removed 4 bases from V and 4 bases from J; junction bases left unmatched: 17. CDR1 SGHDT and CDR2 YYEEEE come from the germline V gene. The CDR3 consists of 19 residues. The CDR3 sequence is CASSPHLGREGRRTGELFF. The CDR3 DNA reads TGTGCCAGCAGCCCACACCTGGGGCGGGAGGGCCGTCGCACCGGGGAGCTGTTTTTT. The entire variable domain, with the rest obtained from reference TRBV5-6 and TRBJ2-2, is as follows: DAGVTQSPTHLIKTRGQQVTLRCSPKSGHDTVSWYQQALGQGPQFIFQYYEEEERQRGNFPDRFSGHQFPNYSSELNVNALLLGDSALYLCASSPHLGREGRRTGELFFGEGSRLTVL.

The rearrangement joins TRBV6-1 to TRBJ2-2; no firm D call. V was cut by 7 bases and J by 5 bases, with 11 bases left in between. The CDR3 consists of 13 residues. Per the germline V gene, CDR1 is MNHNS and CDR2 is SASEGT. As DNA, the CDR3 is TGTGCCAGCACCAAGACGGTAACCGGGGAGCTGTTTTTT. This sequence encodes CASTKTVTGELFF.

This chain links TRBV28 with TRBJ2-6; D unresolved. This CDR3 has 15 residues. V lost 8 bases and J lost 2, with 13 bases in between. Germline V gene data show CDR1 as MDHEN and CDR2 as SYDVKM. CDR3 loop: CASQTTFAGANVLTF. For the CDR3, the DNA is TGTGCCAGCCAAACCACTTTTGCTGGGGCCAACGTCCTGACTTTC. Complete variable domain (other parts from reference TRBV28 and TRBJ2-6): DVKVTQSSRYLVKRTGEKVFLECVQDMDHENMFWYRQDPGLGLRLIYFSYDVKMKEKGDIPEGYSVSREKKERFSLILESASTNQTSMYLCASQTTFAGANVLTFGAGSRLTVL.

A single count supports this clone. The chain links TRBV28 to TRBJ1-2, with D perhaps TRBD1 (5 bases). This CDR3 has 13 residues. V lost 4 bases and J 7 bases, leaving 13 bases between the germline ends. The germline V gene encodes CDR1 MDHEN and CDR2 SYDVKM. The CDR3 DNA follows: TGTGCCAGCAGTTGGGGCGGACATCTTGGCTACACCTTC. Protein sequence: CASSWGGHLGYTF.

V gene TRBV7-6 combines with J gene TRBJ2-3; 8 bases fit TRBD2. CDR1 and CDR2 from the germline V gene are SGHVS and FNYEAQ. Germline trimming cut 3 bases from V and 6 bases from J; bases unmatched to any gene: 8. This CDR3 spans 15 amino acids. The CDR3 sequence is CASSLAGTRVDTQYF. The CDR3 DNA reads TGTGCCAGCAGCTTGGCCGGGACTAGAGTCGATACGCAGTATTTT.

The J gene is TRBJ2-5, the V gene TRBV27; TRBD1 might be the D (6 bases). Looked up from germline, CDR1 is MNHEY and CDR2 is SMNVEV (reference sequence). Trimming took off 6 bases at V and 5 bases at J, with 19 bases between the two ends. This CDR3 region has 15 residues. As DNA, the CDR3 is TGTGCCAGCAGGCCAATACAGGGCGGGTGGGAGACCCAGTACTTC. It specifies CASRPIQGGWETQYF.

The rearrangement joins TRBV9 to TRBJ1-3; no clear D gene. Trimming removed 0 bases from V and 2 bases from J, with 12 bases in between. The CDR3 consists of 16 residues. Per germline, CDR1 SGDLS and CDR2 YYNGEE. CDR3 sequence reads: CASSVGAGEPGNTIYF. For the CDR3, the DNA is TGTGCCAGCAGCGTAGGAGCGGGAGAGCCTGGAAACACCATATATTTT. The whole variable domain, remainder taken from reference TRBV9 and TRBJ1-3, is DSGVTQTPKHLITATGQRVTLRCSPRSGDLSVYWYQQSLDQGLQFLIQYYNGEERAKGNILERFSAQQFPDLHSELNLSSLELGDSALYFCASSVGAGEPGNTIYFGEGSWLTVV.

The J gene is TRBJ2-5, the V gene TRBV5-4, with 9 bases aligning to TRBD2. The CDR3 is 15 amino acids. Trimming at V came to 7 bases and at J to 4 bases, leaving 11 bases not matched to a gene. Germline V gives CDR1 SGHNT, CDR2 YYREEE (reference sequence). This CDR3 is CASGLGGRVGETQYF. DNA for the CDR3: TGTGCCAGCGGTTTAGGCGGGAGGGTGGGAGAGACCCAGTACTTC.

This clone came up once. The chain links TRBV19 to TRBJ1-5; TRBD1 agrees at 7 bases. The CDR3 has 14 amino acids. Germline CDR1 is LNHDA and CDR2 is SQIVND (reference sequence). After removal of 6 bases from V and 3 bases from J, the junction contained 5 bases not matched to a gene. Here the CDR3 DNA reads TGTGCCAGTAGGGCGGGACAGCCCAATCAGCCCCAGCATTTT. Translated: CASRAGQPNQPQHF. Based on the CDR3 plus reference TRBV19 and TRBJ1-5, the full variable domain is DGGITQSPKYLFRKEGQNVTLSCEQNLNHDAMYWYRQDPGQGLRLIYYSQIVNDFQKGDIAEGYSVSREKKESFPLTVTSAQKNPTAFYLCASRAGQPNQPQHFGDGTRLSIL.

This clone occurred a few times. The chain combines TRBV5-1 with TRBJ2-7, with D possibly matching TRBD1 (6 bases). The CDR3 totals 13 residues. The V gene's germline CDR1 is SGHRS and CDR2 YFSETQ. Trimming removed 5 bases at V and 3 bases at J, with 12 bases between. CDR3 nucleotides: TGCGCCAGCAGTCCGGACAGATACTACGAGCAGTACTTC. It is translated as CASSPDRYYEQYF. Drawing the rest from reference TRBV5-1 and TRBJ2-7, the complete variable domain is KAGVTQTPRYLIKTRGQQVTLSCSPISGHRSVSWYQQTPGQGLQFLFEYFSETQRNKGNFPGRFSGRQFSNSRSEMNVSTLELGDSALYLCASSPDRYYEQYFGPGTRLTVT.

About this clone itself: This CDR3 is also generated by other DNA sequences in the sample. This rearrangement joins TRBV25-1 to TRBJ1-2, with D perhaps matching TRBD1 (5 bases). CDR1 is MGHDK, CDR2 SYGVNS, per germline. The V end lost 4 bases, the J end lost 8 bases, and 17 bases lay between the germline ends. The CDR3 runs to 14 residues. The CDR3 bases are TGTGCCAGCAGTGCCCGGGACTTCCGACGAGGCTACACCTTC. It codes for CASSARDFRRGYTF.

This rearrangement joins TRBV1 to TRBJ2-2; the D call in the table, TRBD2, was not verified against the DNA. TRBV1 is classified as a pseudogene. The CDR3 is 15 amino acids. In nucleotides, the CDR3 is TGCACCAGCAGGGGAAGCGGGAGTCACACCGGGGAGCTGTTTTTT. It specifies CTSRGSGSHTGELFF.

This chain connects TRBV9 to TRBJ1-2; D unresolved. Germline CDR1 reads SGDLS; CDR2 reads YYNGEE. The CDR3 runs to 14 residues. Trimming pared 0 bases from V and 0 bases from J, leaving 6 bases between. For the CDR3, the DNA is TGTGCCAGCAGCGTAGGCGGAACTAACTATGGCTACACCTTC. It codes for CASSVGGTNYGYTF.

This sequence joins TRBV30 and TRBJ1-6, with D uncertain. The germline V and J ends were trimmed by 4 bases and 10 bases, with 14 bases remaining between them. Germline V gives CDR1 GTSNPN, CDR2 SVGIG (reference sequence). The CDR3 is 13 residues long. The CDR3 bases are TGTGCCTGGAATGGTGGGAGCTCCTCACCCCTCCACTTT. Translated, it gives CAWNGGSSSPLHF.

The chain carries TRBV11-2 and TRBJ2-2, with 15 bases identical to TRBD2. V was pared by 1 base and J by 6 bases, with 3 bases of the junction left unmatched. Per germline, CDR1 SGHAT and CDR2 FQNNGV. The CDR3 has 17 residues. The CDR3 DNA reads TGTGCCAGCAGCTTAGGGGGACTAGCGGGAGGATCCGGGGAGCTGTTTTTT. Its translation is CASSLGGLAGGSGELFF. Looking up the rest from reference TRBV11-2 and TRBJ2-2 gives the full variable domain: EAGVAQSPRYKIIEKRQSVAFWCNPISGHATLYWYQQILGQGPKLLIQFQNNGVVDDSQLPKDRFSAERLKGVDSTLKIQPAKLEDSAVYLCASSLGGLAGGSGELFFGEGSRLTVL.

V usage is TRBV21-1 and J usage is TRBJ2-7; the table's TRBD1 call for D was not verified on the DNA. TRBV21-1 is deemed a pseudogene. This CDR3 contains 15 residues. The CDR3 spells CASSKVGTGGYEQYF. CDR3 bases: TGTGCCAGCAGCAAAGTCGGGACAGGGGGGTACGAGCAGTACTTC.

The chain couples TRBV6-5 to TRBJ2-5, with TRBD2 matching over 11 bases. The J call may be incorrect, as the DNA end agrees better with TRBJ2-7. This CDR3 has 13 amino acids. CDR1 is MNHEY and CDR2 is SVGAGI in the germline V gene. This chain's CDR3 is CASSYTSGGEQYF. The CDR3 nucleotides read TGTGCCAGCAGTTACACTAGCGGGGGCGAGCAGTACTTC.